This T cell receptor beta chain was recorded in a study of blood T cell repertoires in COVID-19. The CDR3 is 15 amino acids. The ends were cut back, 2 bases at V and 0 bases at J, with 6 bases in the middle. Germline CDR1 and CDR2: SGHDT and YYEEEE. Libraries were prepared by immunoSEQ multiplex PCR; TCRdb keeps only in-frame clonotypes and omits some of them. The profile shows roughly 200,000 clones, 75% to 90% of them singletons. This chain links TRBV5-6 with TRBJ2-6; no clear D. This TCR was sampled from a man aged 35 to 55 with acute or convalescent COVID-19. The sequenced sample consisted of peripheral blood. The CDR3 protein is CASSFLDSGANVLTF. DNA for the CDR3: TGTGCCAGCAGCTTTTTAGACTCTGGGGCCAACGTCCTGACTTTC.